This T cell receptor (beta chain) was sequenced for a study of T cell responses to AZD1222 COVID-19 vaccine. About this clone itself: Its antigen is still unknown.

Study observations and caveats: Spike regions recognized by vaccine-associated CD4 TCRs spanned the protein, led by 160-218 and 743-854. The donors showed a predominance of white British ancestry and of females, with possible underestimation of clonal diversity.

Deletions cut 0 bases from V and 8 bases from J, with 11 bases between. The CDR3 length is 14 residues. Germline V gene lookup returns CDR1 LGHDT and CDR2 YNNKEL (reference sequence). Assay: immunoSEQ multiplex PCR; the TCRdb copy retains only in-frame clones and omits some. The data show 200,000 to 300,000 clones, with roughly 93% seen just once and roughly 0.6% held by the top ten. The input for sequencing was peripheral blood, taken on day 0 of AZD1222 vaccination. This sequence was found in an adult in good health. V gene TRBV3-1 (or the pseudogene TRBV3-2) combines with J gene TRBJ2-1, with TRBD2 as a possible D gene (6 bases). This CDR3 is CASSQDREYDEQFF. The DNA for the CDR3 is TGTGCCAGCAGCCAAGATCGGGAGTACGATGAGCAGTTCTTC.